Presented here are 27 T cell receptor beta chains from one specimen sequenced in a study of cytomegalovirus exposure and HLA in healthy donors. PCR amplification relied on 60 Vbeta primers (plus 13 Jbeta primers). The method was immunoSEQ multiplex PCR; TCRdb's version includes in-frame clones alone and lacks a portion of them. Of around 150,000 clones detected, 75% to 80% appear once; the ten largest clones hold almost 4%. The sequenced sample consisted of PBMCs. These receptors all come from a man aged 18 to 35 in good health and CMV-seronegative.

The chain couples TRBV19 to TRBJ1-1; D is perhaps TRBD1 (5 bases). In germline, CDR1 is LNHDA, CDR2 SQIVND (reference sequence). Trimming pared 9 bases from V and 10 bases from J, leaving 12 bases between. CDR3 size: 10 residues. CDR3: CASGGYRAFF. The CDR3 nucleotides read TGTGCCAGCGGGGGATATCGAGCTTTCTTT.

This chain links TRBV27 with TRBJ1-5, with D possibly being TRBD1 (6 bases). Between the trimmed V and J ends, which lost 6 bases and 4 bases, there was a span of 16 bases. Per germline, CDR1 MNHEY and CDR2 SMNVEV (reference sequence). This CDR3 region has 15 residues. The CDR3 bases are TGTGCCAGCAGCGTACAGGGAAATGGGAATCAGCCCCAGCATTTT. It is translated as CASSVQGNGNQPQHF.

V usage is TRBV27 and J usage is TRBJ2-7, with D maybe TRBD1 (5 bases). CDR3 length: 16 amino acids. Germline values: CDR1 MNHEY, CDR2 SMNVEV (reference sequence). V was clipped by 0 bases and J by 0 bases, with 12 bases between them. The CDR3 loop reads CASSLSRNRSSYEQYF. The CDR3 coding sequence is TGTGCCAGCAGTTTATCGAGGAACAGGAGCTCCTACGAGCAGTACTTC.

The chain has TRBV6-5 and TRBJ2-3; 11 bases agree with TRBD2. Germline loops: CDR1 MNHEY, CDR2 SVGAGI. There are 15 residues in the CDR3. Germline trimming cut 5 bases from V and 4 bases from J; bases unmatched to any gene: 5. Here the CDR3 reads CASSLAGGFPDTQYF. The CDR3 coding sequence is TGTGCCAGCAGTCTAGCGGGAGGTTTTCCAGATACGCAGTATTTT.

The chain has TRBV19 and TRBJ2-1, with 8 nucleotides matching TRBD1. CDR1 and CDR2 from the germline V gene are LNHDA and SQIVND (reference sequence). CDR3 length equals 16 residues. Trimming cost V 7 bases and J 7 bases; bases outside gene matches: 15. The CDR3 nucleotides are TGTGCCAGTATCCCGGACGACCAGGGGGCGAGGAATGAGCAGTTCTTC. Its protein product is CASIPDDQGARNEQFF.

The chain combines TRBV5-6 with TRBJ1-4; possible D gene TRBD1, 5 bases. With 0 bases removed from V and 6 bases from J, the gap between germline ends came to 6 bases. This CDR3 contains 13 residues. Germline-derived CDR1 and CDR2 are SGHDT and YYEEEE. The CDR3 region is CASSLGQYEKLFF. Here the CDR3 DNA reads TGTGCCAGCAGCTTGGGACAGTATGAAAAACTGTTTTTT.

This chain joins TRBV7-9 and TRBJ1-2; weak D call: TRBD1 (5 bases). V was cut by 1 base and J by 4 bases, with 16 bases left in between. The V gene's germline CDR1 is SEHNR and CDR2 FQNEAQ (reference sequence). The CDR3 covers 16 residues. The CDR3 loop is CASSLGQGIGVYGYTF. CDR3 coding DNA: TGTGCCAGCAGCTTAGGGCAGGGTATTGGAGTCTATGGCTACACCTTC.

V and J are TRBV27 and TRBJ1-1; TRBD1 might be the D (6 bases). The ends were cut back, 7 bases at V and 0 bases at J, with 9 bases in the middle. The CDR3 is made up of 13 amino acids. Germline CDR1 MNHEY, CDR2 SMNVEV (reference sequence). The CDR3 DNA sequence: TGTGCCAGCAAAGGGGGACTGAACACTGAAGCTTTCTTT. Its protein is CASKGGLNTEAFF.

About this clone itself: The junction does not match germline at one end; this may be a read error. Other DNA sequences in this sample translate to the same CDR3. The chain has TRBV25-1 and TRBJ1-6; D is possibly TRBD1 (5 bases). This CDR3 is 14 amino acids long. Germline CDR1 and CDR2: MGHDK and SYGVNS. CDR3 loop: CASSDSTYNSPLHF. Written as DNA, the CDR3 is TGTGCCAGCTCCGACAGCACCTATAATTCCCCCCTCCACTTT.

This clone was counted once. The gene calls are TRBV27 and TRBJ2-4, with 9 bases matching TRBD1. Germline CDR1 MNHEY, CDR2 SMNVEV (reference sequence). V was clipped by 4 bases and J by 6 bases; unmatched bases: 7. CDR3 size: 15 residues. The CDR3 spells CASSSALGQGNIQYF. In DNA, the CDR3 is TGTGCCAGCAGTTCTGCGTTGGGACAGGGAAACATTCAGTACTTC.

V is TRBV28 and J is TRBJ2-7, with TRBD2 identical over 10 bases. V dropped 1 base and J dropped 5; count of bases not matched to a gene: 5. This CDR3 is built from 15 residues. Germline V gene sequence: CDR1 MDHEN, CDR2 SYDVKM. The CDR3 nucleotides read TGTGCCAGCAGTTTATATAGGCTAGCGGGAGACGAGCAGTACTTC. This gives the protein CASSLYRLAGDEQYF.

The sample holds one count of this clone. V gene TRBV27 combines with J gene TRBJ1-6; D not resolved. The V gene lost 3 bases and the J gene lost 7 bases, with 4 bases spanning the gap. Germline V gene lookup returns CDR1 MNHEY and CDR2 SMNVEV (reference sequence). The CDR3 runs to 12 residues. CDR3 region: CASSFGNSPLHF. The CDR3 DNA is TGTGCCAGCAGTTTCGGGAATTCACCCCTCCACTTT.

This clone was picked up a small number of times. V gene TRBV6-1 combines with J gene TRBJ1-6, with D perhaps matching TRBD1 (5 bases). Germline V lookup: CDR1 MNHNS, CDR2 SASEGT. This CDR3 comprises 16 residues. Trimming left V 1 base short and J 10 bases short, with 17 bases between. CDR3 sequence reads: CASSEDRSGIGSPLHF. The CDR3 nucleotides read TGTGCCAGCAGTGAAGATCGGTCAGGGATAGGGTCACCCCTCCACTTT.

This clone appeared a few times. The chain has TRBV19 and TRBJ2-1; 14 positions match TRBD2. V lost 6 bases and J lost 5; bases outside the gene matches: 9. CDR1 and CDR2 from the germline V gene are LNHDA and SQIVND (reference sequence). The CDR3 extends over 17 amino acids. CDR3 in DNA: TGTGCCAGTAGCAAGGGGACTAGCGGGAGTTTGAACAATGAGCAGTTCTTC. Amino acids: CASSKGTSGSLNNEQFF.

V usage is TRBV5-1 and J usage is TRBJ2-5; 14 nucleotides line up with TRBD2. With 3 bases clipped from V and 2 bases from J, the junction kept 3 bases outside the gene matches. Per the germline V gene, CDR1 is SGHRS and CDR2 is YFSETQ. This CDR3 is 16 amino acids long. The CDR3 DNA is TGCGCCAGCAGCTCACGACTAGCGGGAGGGCAAGAGACCCAGTACTTC. This gives the protein CASSSRLAGGQETQYF.

This clone was observed once. The chain is built from TRBV7-2 and TRBJ2-5; D is ambiguous. V shed 4 bases and J shed 2 bases, with 2 bases lying between them. Germline CDR1 and CDR2: SGHTA and FQGNSA. This CDR3 region has 11 residues. The CDR3 DNA follows: TGTGCCAGCAGCTCACAAGAGACCCAGTACTTC. Translating gives CASSSQETQYF.

The chain joins TRBV28 to TRBJ2-7, with 10 bases aligning to TRBD1. Trimming at V came to 3 bases and at J to 6 bases, leaving 5 bases not matched to a gene. This CDR3 contains 14 residues. Germline CDR1 is MDHEN and CDR2 is SYDVKM. The CDR3 DNA sequence: TGTGCCAGCAGTTTGTTGACAGGGGGCCCCGAGCAGTACTTC. It yields the protein CASSLLTGGPEQYF.

The chain employs TRBV5-1 and TRBJ2-7, with D perhaps matching TRBD2 (6 bases). Looked up from germline, CDR1 is SGHRS and CDR2 is YFSETQ. This CDR3 spans 13 amino acids. The V gene lost 4 bases and the J gene lost 2 bases, with 10 bases spanning the gap. The CDR3 nucleotides read TGCGCCAGCAGCCCCGGGACTCCCTACGAGCAGTACTTC. Residues: CASSPGTPYEQYF.

V and J are TRBV7-9 and TRBJ2-5; 9 nucleotides align to TRBD2. The J call may be in error: the DNA end matches TRBJ2-7 better. Germline V gene sequence: CDR1 SEHNR, CDR2 FQNEAQ (reference sequence). The CDR3 contains 18 residues. CDR3 loop: CASSLANGGRAPDYEQYF. As DNA, the CDR3 is TGTGCCAGCAGCTTAGCTAACGGCGGGAGGGCCCCAGACTACGAGCAGTACTTC.

This clone was counted a few times. V is TRBV7-9 and J is TRBJ1-1; D gene ambiguous. Trimming left V 4 bases short and J 2 bases short, with 2 bases between. The CDR3 spans 11 residues. From germline, CDR1 is SEHNR and CDR2 FQNEAQ (reference sequence). The DNA of the CDR3 is TGTGCCAGCAGCTCAAACACTGAAGCTTTCTTT. It is translated as CASSSNTEAFF. Together with reference TRBV7-9 and TRBJ1-1, the CDR3 gives the full variable domain: DTGVSQNPRHKITKRGQNVTFRCDPISEHNRLYWYRQTLGQGPEFLTYFQNEAQLEKSRLLSDRFSAERPKGSFSTLEIQRTEQGDSAMYLCASSSNTEAFFGQGTRLTVV.

V and J are TRBV7-2 and TRBJ1-3; D is perhaps TRBD1 (5 bases). The CDR3 runs to 13 residues. CDR1 and CDR2 (germline): SGHTA, FQGNSA. Trimming removed 5 bases from V and 1 base from J, with 6 bases in between. The CDR3 DNA reads TGTGCCAGCAGCCAGGGATCTGGAAACACCATATATTTT. Amino acids: CASSQGSGNTIYF. The full variable domain, rest sourced from reference TRBV7-2 and TRBJ1-3, is GAGVSQSPSNKVTEKGKDVELRCDPISGHTALYWYRQSLGQGLEFLIYFQGNSAPDKSGLPSDRFSAERTGGSVSTLTIQRTQQEDSAVYLCASSQGSGNTIYFGEGSWLTVV.

The chain carries TRBV19 and TRBJ1-5; no clear D. CDR3 length equals 15 residues. Trimming stripped 0 bases from V and 0 bases from J, with 6 bases between. Germline values: CDR1 LNHDA, CDR2 SQIVND (reference sequence). The CDR3 DNA follows: TGTGCCAGTAGTATAGAATTATATAGCAATCAGCCCCAGCATTTT. It codes for CASSIELYSNQPQHF. The full variable domain, completed using reference TRBV19 and TRBJ1-5, is DGGITQSPKYLFRKEGQNVTLSCEQNLNHDAMYWYRQDPGQGLRLIYYSQIVNDFQKGDIAEGYSVSREKKESFPLTVTSAQKNPTAFYLCASSIELYSNQPQHFGDGTRLSIL.

The J gene is TRBJ2-7, the V gene TRBV7-8, with 9 bases matching TRBD1. CDR1 is SGHVS and CDR2 is FQNEAQ in the germline V gene. The CDR3 runs to 15 residues. V lost 1 base to trimming and J lost 5 bases; unmatched junction nucleotides: 6. CDR3 nucleotide sequence: TGTGCCAGCAGCTTAGAAGGGACAGGGTCCAACGAGCAGTACTTC. Translating it yields CASSLEGTGSNEQYF.

The table lists this clone with a few counts. The chain joins TRBV6-1 to TRBJ1-5; 8 positions agree with TRBD1. The trim removed 4 bases at V and 1 base at J, leaving 6 bases unmatched. The germline CDR1 and CDR2 sequences are MNHNS and SASEGT. This CDR3 spans 16 amino acids. This CDR3 reads CASSVSGTGSNQPQHF. The CDR3 nucleotides are TGTGCCAGCAGTGTATCCGGGACAGGAAGCAATCAGCCCCAGCATTTT.

The rearrangement uses TRBV19 and TRBJ2-3; 8 bases match TRBD1. Germline V gives CDR1 LNHDA, CDR2 SQIVND (reference sequence). The J segment lost 4 bases and the V segment lost 7 bases, leaving 7 bases of the junction unmatched. This CDR3 has 14 amino acids. The CDR3 coding sequence is TGTGCCAGTAAAGCCGGGACAGGCGCAGATACGCAGTATTTT. It encodes CASKAGTGADTQYF.

The chain employs TRBV18 and TRBJ2-5; TRBD1 matches at 11 bases. The J call is uncertain, as TRBJ2-7 better fits the DNA end. CDR1 and CDR2 from the germline V gene are KGHSH and LQKENI. The length of the CDR3 is 18 residues. CDR3: CASSPPIKGTGGLYEQYF. The CDR3 nucleotides are TGTGCCAGCTCACCACCGATCAAAGGGACAGGGGGTCTATACGAGCAGTACTTC.

The J gene is TRBJ2-3, the V gene TRBV6-5; D is possibly TRBD1 (5 bases). V shed 0 bases and J shed 2 bases, with 12 bases lying between them. This CDR3 is built from 16 residues. Germline loops: CDR1 MNHEY, CDR2 SVGAGI. CDR3 sequence reads: CASSYSLWGATDTQYF. The CDR3 DNA sequence: TGTGCCAGCAGTTACTCCCTTTGGGGCGCCACAGATACGCAGTATTTT.